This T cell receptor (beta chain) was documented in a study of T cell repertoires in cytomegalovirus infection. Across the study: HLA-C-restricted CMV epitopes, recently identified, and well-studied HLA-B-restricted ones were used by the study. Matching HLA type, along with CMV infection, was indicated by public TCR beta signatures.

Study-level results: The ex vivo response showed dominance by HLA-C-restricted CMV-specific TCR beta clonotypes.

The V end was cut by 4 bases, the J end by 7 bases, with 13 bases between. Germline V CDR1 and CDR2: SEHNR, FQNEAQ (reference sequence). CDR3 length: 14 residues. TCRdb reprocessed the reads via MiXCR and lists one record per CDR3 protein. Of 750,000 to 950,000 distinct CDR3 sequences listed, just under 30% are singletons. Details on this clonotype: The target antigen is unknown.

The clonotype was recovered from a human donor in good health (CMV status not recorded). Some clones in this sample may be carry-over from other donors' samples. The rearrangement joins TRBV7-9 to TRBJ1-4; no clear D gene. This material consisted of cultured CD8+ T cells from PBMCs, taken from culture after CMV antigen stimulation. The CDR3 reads CASSSPRRGEKLFF. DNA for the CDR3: TGTGCCAGCAGCTCCCCGCGTCGGGGTGAAAAACTGTTTTTT. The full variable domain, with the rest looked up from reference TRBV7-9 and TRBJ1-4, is DTGVSQNPRHKITKRGQNVTFRCDPISEHNRLYWYRQTLGQGPEFLTYFQNEAQLEKSRLLSDRFSAERPKGSFSTLEIQRTEQGDSAMYLCASSSPRRGEKLFFGSGTQLSVL.